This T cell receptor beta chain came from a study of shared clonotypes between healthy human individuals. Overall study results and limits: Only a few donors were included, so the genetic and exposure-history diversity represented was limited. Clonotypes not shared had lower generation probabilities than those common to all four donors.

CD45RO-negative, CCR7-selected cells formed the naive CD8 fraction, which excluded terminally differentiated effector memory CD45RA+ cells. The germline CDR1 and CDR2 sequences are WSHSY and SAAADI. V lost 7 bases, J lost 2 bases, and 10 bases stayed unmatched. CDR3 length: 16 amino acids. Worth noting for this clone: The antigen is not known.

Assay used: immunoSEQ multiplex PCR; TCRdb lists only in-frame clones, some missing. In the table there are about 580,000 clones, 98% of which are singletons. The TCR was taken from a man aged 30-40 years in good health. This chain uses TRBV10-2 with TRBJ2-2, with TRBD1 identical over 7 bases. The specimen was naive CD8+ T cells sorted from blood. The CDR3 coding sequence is TGCGCCAGCAATCCGCTGGGGACAGCTAACACCGGGGAGCTGTTTTTT. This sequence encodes CASNPLGTANTGELFF.